This T cell receptor beta chain was recorded in a study of OX40 agonist ivuxolimab in advanced cancers. For the study at large: Patients received the agonistic anti-OX40 (CD134) antibody ivuxolimab. Ivuxolimab was administered intravenously to patients at 0.01 to 10 mg/kg every 2 weeks. General study points: The expanded peripheral T cells' antigen specificity was not determined.

Produced via immunoSEQ multiplex PCR; TCRdb's table is partial and in-frame only. The sample gives about 40,000 clones, about 88% of which show up once; about an eighth is in the top ten. V trimming: 4 bases; J trimming: 4 bases; junction bases outside the gene matches: 6. Per the germline V gene, CDR1 is SEHNR and CDR2 is FQNEAQ (reference sequence). CDR3 length equals 16 residues. Concerning this clone: The antigen is unknown.

The sequence was obtained from an adult with an advanced solid tumor such as melanoma, head and neck, liver or kidney cancer. The specimen was CD4+ or CD8+ T cells sorted from blood, collected in a trial of the OX40 agonist ivuxolimab. The chain carries TRBV7-9 and TRBJ2-2; 10 bases align to TRBD2. The CDR3 is CASSSRTSGLTGELFF. The CDR3 coding sequence is TGTGCCAGCAGCTCTAGGACTAGCGGTCTCACCGGGGAGCTGTTTTTT. The whole variable domain, filled in from reference TRBV7-9 and TRBJ2-2, reads DTGVSQNPRHKITKRGQNVTFRCDPISEHNRLYWYRQTLGQGPEFLTYFQNEAQLEKSRLLSDRFSAERPKGSFSTLEIQRTEQGDSAMYLCASSSRTSGLTGELFFGEGSRLTVL.